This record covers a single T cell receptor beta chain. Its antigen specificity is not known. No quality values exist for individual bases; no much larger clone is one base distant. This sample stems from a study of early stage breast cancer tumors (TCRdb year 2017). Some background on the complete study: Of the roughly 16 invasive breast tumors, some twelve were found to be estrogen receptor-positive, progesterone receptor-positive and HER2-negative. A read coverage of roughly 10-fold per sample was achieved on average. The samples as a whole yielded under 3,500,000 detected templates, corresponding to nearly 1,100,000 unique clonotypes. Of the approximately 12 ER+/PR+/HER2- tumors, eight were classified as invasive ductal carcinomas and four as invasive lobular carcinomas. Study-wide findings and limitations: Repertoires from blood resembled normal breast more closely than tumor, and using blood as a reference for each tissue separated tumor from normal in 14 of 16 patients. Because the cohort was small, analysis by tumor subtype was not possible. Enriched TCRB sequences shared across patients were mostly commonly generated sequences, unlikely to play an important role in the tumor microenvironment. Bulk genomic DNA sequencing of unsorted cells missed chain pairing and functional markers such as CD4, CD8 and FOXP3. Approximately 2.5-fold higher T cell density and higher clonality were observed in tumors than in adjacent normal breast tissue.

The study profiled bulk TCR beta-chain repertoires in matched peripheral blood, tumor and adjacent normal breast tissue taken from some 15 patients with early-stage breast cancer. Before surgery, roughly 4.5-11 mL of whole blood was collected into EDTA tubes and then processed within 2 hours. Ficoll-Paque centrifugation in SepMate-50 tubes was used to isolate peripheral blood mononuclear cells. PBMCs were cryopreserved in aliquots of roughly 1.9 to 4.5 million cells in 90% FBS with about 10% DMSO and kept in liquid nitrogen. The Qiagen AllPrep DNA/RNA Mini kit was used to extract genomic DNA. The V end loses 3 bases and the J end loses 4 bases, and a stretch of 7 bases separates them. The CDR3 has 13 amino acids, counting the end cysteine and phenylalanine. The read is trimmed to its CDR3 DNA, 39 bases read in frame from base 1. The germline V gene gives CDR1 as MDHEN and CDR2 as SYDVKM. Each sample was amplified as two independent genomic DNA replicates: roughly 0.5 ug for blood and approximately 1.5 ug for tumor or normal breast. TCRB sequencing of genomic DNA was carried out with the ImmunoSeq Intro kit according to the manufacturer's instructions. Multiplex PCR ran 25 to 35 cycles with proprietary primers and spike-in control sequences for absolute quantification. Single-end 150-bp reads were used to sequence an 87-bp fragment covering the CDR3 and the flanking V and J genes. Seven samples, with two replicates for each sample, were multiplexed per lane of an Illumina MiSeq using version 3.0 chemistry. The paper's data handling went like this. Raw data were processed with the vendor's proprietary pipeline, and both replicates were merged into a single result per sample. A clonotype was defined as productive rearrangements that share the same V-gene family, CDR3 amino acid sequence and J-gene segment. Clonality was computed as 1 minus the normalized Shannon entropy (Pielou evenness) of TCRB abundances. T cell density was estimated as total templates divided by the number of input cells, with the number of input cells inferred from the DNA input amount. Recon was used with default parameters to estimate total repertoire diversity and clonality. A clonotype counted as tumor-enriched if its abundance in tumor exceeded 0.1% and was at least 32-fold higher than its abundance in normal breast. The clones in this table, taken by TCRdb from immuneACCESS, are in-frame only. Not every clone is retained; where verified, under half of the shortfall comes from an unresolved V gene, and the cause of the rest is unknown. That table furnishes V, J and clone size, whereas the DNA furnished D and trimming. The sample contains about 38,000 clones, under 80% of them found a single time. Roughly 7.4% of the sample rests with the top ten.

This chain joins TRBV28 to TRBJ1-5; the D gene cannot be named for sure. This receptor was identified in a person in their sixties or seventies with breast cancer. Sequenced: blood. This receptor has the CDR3 CASSLGFNQPQHF. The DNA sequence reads TGTGCCAGCAGTTTGGGCTTTAATCAGCCCCAGCATTTT. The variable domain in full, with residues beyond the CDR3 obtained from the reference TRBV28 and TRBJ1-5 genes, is DVKVTQSSRYLVKRTGEKVFLECVQDMDHENMFWYRQDPGLGLRLIYFSYDVKMKEKGDIPEGYSVSREKKERFSLILESASTNQTSMYLCASSLGFNQPQHFGDGTRLSIL.